Listed below are T cell receptor beta chains from one sample, sequenced in a study of CD4 T cells in relation to SARS-CoV-2 and coronaviruses. Using immunoSEQ multiplex PCR, the repertoire was profiled, and TCRdb retains in-frame clones only, with some absent. This sample has around 56,000 clones, with around 86% found just once. Sequenced input: memory CD4+ T cells from PBMCs. These receptors were collected from a human donor in good health. Each CDR3 is given with its conserved first and last residue. Fields, in order: V gene, J gene, CDR3 protein.

V gene: TRBV5-5; J gene: TRBJ2-2; CDR3 protein: CASSLVSGELFF
V gene: TRBV9; J gene: TRBJ2-6; CDR3 protein: CASSVSDRSGANVLTF
V gene: TRBV27; J gene: TRBJ2-7; CDR3 protein: CASSPSRDRASYEQYF
V gene: TRBV6-1; J gene: TRBJ1-6; CDR3 protein: CASSEEGGRVGRSPLHF
V gene: TRBV28; J gene: TRBJ1-5; CDR3 protein: CASSLSGRYQPQHF
V gene: TRBV29-1; J gene: TRBJ1-5; CDR3 protein: CSVGTGFQPQHF
V gene: TRBV7-3; J gene: TRBJ1-6; CDR3 protein: CASSLNRGNSPLHF
V gene: TRBV15; J gene: TRBJ2-5; CDR3 protein: CATSRDLAGQETQYF
V gene: TRBV7-9; J gene: TRBJ1-4; CDR3 protein: CASSLGTGLNEKLFF
V gene: TRBV5-1; J gene: TRBJ1-2; CDR3 protein: CASSVGRTYGYTF
V gene: TRBV4-1; J gene: TRBJ1-3; CDR3 protein: CASSPYRQGRGNTIYF
V gene: TRBV6-5; J gene: TRBJ1-1; CDR3 protein: CASSYSPGQLEAFF
V gene: TRBV18; J gene: TRBJ2-7; CDR3 protein: CASSQGQSYEQYF
V gene: TRBV6-5; J gene: TRBJ2-7; CDR3 protein: CASSILEGSAYEQYF
V gene: TRBV2; J gene: TRBJ1-3; CDR3 protein: CASSPDISGNTIYF
V gene: TRBV3-1/TRBV3-2; J gene: TRBJ1-1; CDR3 protein: CASSLSGVRTEAFF
V gene: TRBV28; J gene: TRBJ2-4; CDR3 protein: CASSTQGASKNIQYF
V gene: TRBV28; J gene: TRBJ2-7; CDR3 protein: CASSLDIPGQGVHEQYF
V gene: TRBV27; J gene: TRBJ1-6; CDR3 protein: CASTRDSNSPLHF
V gene: TRBV28; J gene: TRBJ2-7; CDR3 protein: CASSFRGIEQYF
V gene: TRBV20-1; J gene: TRBJ2-5; CDR3 protein: CSARIQETQYF
V gene: TRBV5-1; J gene: TRBJ2-7; CDR3 protein: CASSRAMGAGNSYEQYF
V gene: TRBV5-1; J gene: TRBJ2-3; CDR3 protein: CASSRDRDTDTQYF
V gene: TRBV10-3; J gene: TRBJ1-5; CDR3 protein: CAIGNRGRQPQHF
V gene: TRBV7-3; J gene: TRBJ1-1; CDR3 protein: CASKEGMNTEAFF
V gene: TRBV27; J gene: TRBJ2-7; CDR3 protein: CASSAQGSYEQYF
V gene: TRBV7-8; J gene: TRBJ1-1; CDR3 protein: CASSLAEPGTLGDKNTEAFF
V gene: TRBV7-8; J gene: TRBJ2-3; CDR3 protein: CASSLARPAGGGDTQYF
V gene: TRBV18; J gene: TRBJ2-2; CDR3 protein: CASSPRRYVRAGELFF
V gene: TRBV10-1; J gene: TRBJ1-3; CDR3 protein: CASSESVPYISGNTIYF
V gene: TRBV29-1; J gene: TRBJ2-1; CDR3 protein: CSARTGTTVSYNEQFF
V gene: TRBV5-6; J gene: TRBJ2-5; CDR3 protein: CASSLVNSRGQETQYF
V gene: TRBV5-1; J gene: TRBJ2-5; CDR3 protein: CASSSPGTDPNQETQYF
V gene: TRBV14; J gene: TRBJ1-2; CDR3 protein: CASSPRTGGLSPLGYTF
V gene: TRBV25-1; J gene: TRBJ2-3; CDR3 protein: CASSTGTRTDTQYF
V gene: TRBV28; J gene: TRBJ1-3; CDR3 protein: CASCLGNTIYF
V gene: TRBV4-1; J gene: TRBJ2-7; CDR3 protein: CASSQVRDGLREQYF
V gene: TRBV27; J gene: TRBJ2-3; CDR3 protein: CASSELGTATDTQYF
V gene: TRBV10-1; J gene: TRBJ1-1; CDR3 protein: CASSQGTNTEAFF
V gene: TRBV10-2; J gene: TRBJ2-1; CDR3 protein: CASSDSGRKNEQFF